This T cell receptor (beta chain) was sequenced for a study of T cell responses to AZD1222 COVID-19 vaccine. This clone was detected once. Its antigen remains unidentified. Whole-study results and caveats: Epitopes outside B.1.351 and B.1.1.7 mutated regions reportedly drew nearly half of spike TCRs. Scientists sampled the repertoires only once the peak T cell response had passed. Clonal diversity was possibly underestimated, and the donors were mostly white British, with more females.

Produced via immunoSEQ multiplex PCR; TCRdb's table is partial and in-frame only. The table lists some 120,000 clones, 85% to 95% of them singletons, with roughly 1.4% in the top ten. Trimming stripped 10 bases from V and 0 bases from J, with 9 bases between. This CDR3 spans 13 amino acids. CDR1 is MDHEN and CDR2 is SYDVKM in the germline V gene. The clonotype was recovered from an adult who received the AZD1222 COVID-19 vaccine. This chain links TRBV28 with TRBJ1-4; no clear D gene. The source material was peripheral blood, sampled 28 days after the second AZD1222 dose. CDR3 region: CAISDSTNEKLFF. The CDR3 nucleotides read TGTGCCATCTCGGATTCAACTAATGAAAAACTGTTTTTT. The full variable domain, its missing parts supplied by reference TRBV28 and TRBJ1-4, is DVKVTQSSRYLVKRTGEKVFLECVQDMDHENMFWYRQDPGLGLRLIYFSYDVKMKEKGDIPEGYSVSREKKERFSLILESASTNQTSMYLCAISDSTNEKLFFGSGTQLSVL.